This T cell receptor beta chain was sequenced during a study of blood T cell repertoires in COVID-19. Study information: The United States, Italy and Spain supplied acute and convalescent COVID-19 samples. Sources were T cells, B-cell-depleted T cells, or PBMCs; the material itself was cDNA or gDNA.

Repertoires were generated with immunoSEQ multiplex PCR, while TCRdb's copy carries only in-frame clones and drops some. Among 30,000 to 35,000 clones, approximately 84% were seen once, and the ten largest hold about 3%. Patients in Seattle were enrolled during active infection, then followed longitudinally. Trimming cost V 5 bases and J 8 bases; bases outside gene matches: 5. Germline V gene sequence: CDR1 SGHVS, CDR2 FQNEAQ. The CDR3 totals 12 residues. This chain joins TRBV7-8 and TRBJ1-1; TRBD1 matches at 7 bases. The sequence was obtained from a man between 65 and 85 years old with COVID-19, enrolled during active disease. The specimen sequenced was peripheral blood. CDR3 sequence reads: CASSQTGIEAFF. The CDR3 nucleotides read TGTGCCAGCAGCCAGACAGGGATAGAAGCTTTCTTT. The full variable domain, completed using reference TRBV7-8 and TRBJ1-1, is GAGVSQSPRYKVAKRGQDVALRCDPISGHVSLFWYQQALGQGPEFLTYFQNEAQLDKSGLPSDRFFAERPEGSVSTLKIQRTQQEDSAVYLCASSQTGIEAFFGQGTRLTVV.